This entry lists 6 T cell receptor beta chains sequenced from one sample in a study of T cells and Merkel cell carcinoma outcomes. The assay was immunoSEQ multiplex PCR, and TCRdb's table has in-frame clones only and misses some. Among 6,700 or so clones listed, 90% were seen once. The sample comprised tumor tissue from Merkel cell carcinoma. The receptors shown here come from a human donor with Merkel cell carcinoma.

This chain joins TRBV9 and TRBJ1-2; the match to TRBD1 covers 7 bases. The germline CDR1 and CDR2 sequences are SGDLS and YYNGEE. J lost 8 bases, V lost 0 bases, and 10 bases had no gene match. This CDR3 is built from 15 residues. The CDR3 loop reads CASSVGAGTVYGYTF. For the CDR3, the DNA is TGTGCCAGCAGCGTAGGGGCCGGGACAGTGTACGGCTACACCTTC.

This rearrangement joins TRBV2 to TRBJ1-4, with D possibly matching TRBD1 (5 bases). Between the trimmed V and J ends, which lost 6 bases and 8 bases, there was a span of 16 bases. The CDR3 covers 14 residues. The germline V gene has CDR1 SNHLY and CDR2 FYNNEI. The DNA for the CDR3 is TGTGCCAGCAGGGCCGGAGGGGCCGTAGAAAAACTGTTTTTT. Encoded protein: CASRAGGAVEKLFF.

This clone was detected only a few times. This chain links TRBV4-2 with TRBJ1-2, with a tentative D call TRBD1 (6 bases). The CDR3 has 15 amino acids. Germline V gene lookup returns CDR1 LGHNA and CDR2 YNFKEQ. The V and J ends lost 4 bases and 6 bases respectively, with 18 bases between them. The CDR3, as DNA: TGTGCCAGCAGCCGAACGACTCAGGAGGGGGATGGCTACACCTTC. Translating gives CASSRTTQEGDGYTF.

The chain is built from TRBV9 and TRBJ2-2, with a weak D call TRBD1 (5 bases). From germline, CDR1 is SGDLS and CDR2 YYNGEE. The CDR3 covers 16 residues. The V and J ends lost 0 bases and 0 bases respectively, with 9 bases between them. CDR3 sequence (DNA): TGTGCCAGCAGCGTAGGACAGATAGCGAACACCGGGGAGCTGTTTTTT. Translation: CASSVGQIANTGELFF.

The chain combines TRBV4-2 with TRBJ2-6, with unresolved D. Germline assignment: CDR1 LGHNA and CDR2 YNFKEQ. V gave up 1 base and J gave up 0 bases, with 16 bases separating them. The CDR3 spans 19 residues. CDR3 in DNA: TGTGCCAGCAGCCAAGCCGCCTCACCCGGCGGCTCTGGGGCCAACGTCCTGACTTTC. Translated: CASSQAASPGGSGANVLTF.

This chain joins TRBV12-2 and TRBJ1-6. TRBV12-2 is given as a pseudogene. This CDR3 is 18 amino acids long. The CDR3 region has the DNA TGTGCAAGTCGCTTATGTCTGTTAGTCAGCTCCTATAATTCACCCCTCCACTTT. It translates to CASRLCLLVSSYNSPLHF.